These 25 T cell receptor beta chains share one sample of origin, sequenced in a study of blood T cell repertoires in COVID-19. The repertoire was sequenced with immunoSEQ multiplex PCR; TCRdb's copy has only in-frame clones and lacks some. Of over 250,000 clones listed, around four fifths are singletons. Material: peripheral blood. These TCRs come from a woman between 45 and 65 years old who had recovered from COVID-19.

The chain uses TRBV10-3 and TRBJ1-1; D is uncertain. CDR1 is ENHRY, CDR2 SYGVKD, per germline. This CDR3 has 14 residues. V was pared by 6 bases and J by 1 base, with 12 bases between. This CDR3 reads CAISTVGSNTEAFF. CDR3 coding DNA: TGTGCCATCAGCACGGTGGGCTCGAACACTGAAGCTTTCTTT.

The gene calls are TRBV3-1 (or the pseudogene TRBV3-2) and TRBJ2-2, with 8 bases fitting TRBD2. The CDR3 runs 14 residues. Losses at the gene ends were 7 bases for V and 8 bases for J; bases not matched to a gene: 9. From germline, CDR1 is LGHDT and CDR2 YNNKEL (reference sequence). CDR3 protein: CASTAGGSSGELFF. The CDR3 DNA is TGTGCCAGCACCGCGGGGGGTTCTTCAGGGGAGCTGTTTTTT.

V is TRBV7-2 and J is TRBJ2-5; maybe TRBD1 (6 bases). The V and J ends lost 5 bases and 7 bases respectively, with 17 bases between them. Per the germline V gene, CDR1 is SGHTA and CDR2 is FQGNSA. The CDR3 length is 14 residues. This CDR3 is CASSPDRLIGTQYF. In DNA form, the CDR3 reads TGTGCCAGCAGCCCCGACAGGCTTATAGGGACCCAGTACTTC.

The V call is TRBV6-2 or TRBV6-3, the J call TRBJ1-2; D remains unclear. The length of the CDR3 is 13 residues. The germline V gene has CDR1 MNHEY and CDR2 SVGEGT. Trimming shortened V by 4 bases and J by 4 bases, and 10 bases separated the two germline ends. This CDR3 is CASSWERFYGYTF. CDR3 nucleotide sequence: TGTGCCAGCAGTTGGGAGAGGTTCTATGGCTACACCTTC.

V and J are TRBV29-1 and TRBJ2-1, with D tentatively TRBD1 (6 bases). Germline CDR1 and CDR2: SQVTM and ANQGSEA. V gave up 4 bases and J gave up 10 bases, with 8 bases separating them. This CDR3 is 10 amino acids long. For the CDR3, the DNA is TGCAGCGTTGCCGGGACAGAGCAGTTCTTC. This translates into CSVAGTEQFF.

The J gene is TRBJ2-3, the V gene TRBV7-3; a possible D gene is TRBD2 (5 bases). V was shortened by 5 bases and J by 8 bases, with 11 bases between the two germline ends. The CDR3 runs 12 residues. From germline, CDR1 is SGHTA and CDR2 FQGTGA. This chain's CDR3 is CASSNHAGTQYF. CDR3 DNA: TGTGCCAGCAGCAATCACGCGGGTACGCAGTATTTT.

This clone was seen only once. The chain uses TRBV7-9 and TRBJ1-6; tentative D call: TRBD1 (6 bases). Trimming cost V 1 base and J 7 bases, with 14 bases left between them. The germline V gene encodes CDR1 SEHNR and CDR2 FQNEAQ (reference sequence). This CDR3 comprises 16 residues. The CDR3 region has the DNA TGTGCCAGCAGCTTAGGACAGGACAAAGGGAATTCACCCCTCCACTTT. This gives the protein CASSLGQDKGNSPLHF.

J is TRBJ1-2 and V is TRBV27, with a weak D call TRBD1 (6 bases). Trimming removed 5 bases from V and 8 bases from J, with 18 bases in between. Germline V gives CDR1 MNHEY, CDR2 SMNVEV (reference sequence). The CDR3 length is 14 residues. CDR3 sequence (DNA): TGTGCCAGCAGTCGGGCCTCAGGGGACGGGGGCTACACCTTC. Translated: CASSRASGDGGYTF.

The gene calls are TRBV6-7 and TRBJ1-2; a weak D match, TRBD1 (6 bases). TRBV6-7 is sorted into the ORF group, with uncertain function. The ends were cut back, 1 base at V and 4 bases at J, with 16 bases in the middle. The CDR3 length is 16 residues. CDR3 in amino acids: CASSYCRPGVIYGYTF. For the CDR3, the DNA is TGTGCCAGCAGTTACTGTCGGCCAGGGGTTATCTATGGCTACACCTTC.

The chain is built from TRBV7-3 and TRBJ2-3; the match to TRBD2 covers 14 bases. Losses at the gene ends were 4 bases for V and 3 bases for J; bases not matched to a gene: 12. Germline-derived CDR1 and CDR2 are SGHTA and FQGTGA. The CDR3 spans 19 residues. The DNA for the CDR3 is TGTGCCAGCAGCTCGACCGGGACTAGCGGGAGTGGGAGAACAGATACGCAGTATTTT. It translates to CASSSTGTSGSGRTDTQYF.

The chain couples TRBV7-2 to TRBJ2-3, with 12 bases fitting TRBD2. V was pared by 5 bases and J by 4 bases, with 7 bases of the junction left unmatched. The CDR3 runs 16 residues. Germline loops: CDR1 SGHTA, CDR2 FQGNSA. As DNA, the CDR3 is TGTGCCAGCAGCCTATCCCCTAGCGGGGGGGCAGATACGCAGTATTTT. Translation gives CASSLSPSGGADTQYF.

V is TRBV9 and J is TRBJ2-7, with 11 bases aligning to TRBD1. CDR3 length equals 12 residues. With V trimmed by 7 bases and J by 6 bases, 3 bases remained unmatched. Germline CDR1 reads SGDLS; CDR2 reads YYNGEE. The CDR3 sequence: CASSGTGGEQYF. The CDR3 DNA reads as TGTGCCAGCTCCGGGACAGGGGGCGAGCAGTACTTC.

The chain employs TRBV27 and TRBJ1-5, with D maybe TRBD1 (6 bases). The CDR3 consists of 14 residues. Germline lookup yields CDR1 MNHEY and CDR2 SMNVEV (reference sequence). Trimming shortened V by 6 bases and J by 4 bases, and 13 bases separated the two germline ends. Here the CDR3 reads CASRPRGWNQPQHF. CDR3 DNA: TGTGCCAGCAGGCCCAGGGGTTGGAATCAGCCCCAGCATTTT.

The rearrangement links TRBV7-8 to TRBJ1-2; 7 nucleotides align to TRBD1. Trimming removed 5 bases from V and 3 bases from J; junction bases left unmatched: 12. Germline V gene data show CDR1 as SGHVS and CDR2 as FQNEAQ. The CDR3 is 16 amino acids. This CDR3 reads CASSQGGGGTDYGYTF. In nucleotides, the CDR3 is TGTGCCAGCAGCCAGGGGGGAGGGGGTACCGACTATGGCTACACCTTC.

The chain uses TRBV5-4 and TRBJ2-4, with D tentatively TRBD1 (5 bases). Germline V gene lookup returns CDR1 SGHNT and CDR2 YYREEE (reference sequence). There are 14 residues in the CDR3. V shed 3 bases and J shed 2 bases, with 9 bases lying between them. In nucleotides, the CDR3 is TGTGCCAGCAGCTCCCAGGGAACCAAAAACATTCAGTACTTC. Translation gives CASSSQGTKNIQYF.

This CDR3 reads CASSEAQGVGYSPLHF. The CDR3, as DNA: TGTGCCAGCAGTGAAGCACAGGGGGTGGGTTATTCACCCCTCCACTTT. The chain uses TRBV6-1 and TRBJ1-6; 8 nucleotides agree with TRBD1. The CDR3 has 16 residues. Trimming cost V 0 bases and J 8 bases; bases outside gene matches: 6. Germline V CDR1 and CDR2: MNHNS, SASEGT.

V and J are TRBV6-4 and TRBJ1-2; TRBD1 might be the D (6 bases). The V gene's germline CDR1 is MRHNA and CDR2 SNTAGT. V was clipped by 2 bases and J by 2 bases, with 18 bases between them. The length of the CDR3 is 17 residues. Here the CDR3 DNA reads TGTGCCAGCAGTGACGACAGGCCGCCTGATTTAAACTATGGCTACACCTTC. This sequence encodes CASSDDRPPDLNYGYTF.

This chain connects TRBV7-9 to TRBJ1-3, with 7 bases fitting TRBD1. After removal of 0 bases from V and 4 bases from J, the junction contained 6 bases not matched to a gene. The CDR3 extends over 16 amino acids. CDR1 is SEHNR, CDR2 FQNEAQ, per germline (reference sequence). The CDR3 reads CASSLAVTGKGNTIYF. The DNA for the CDR3 is TGTGCCAGCAGCTTAGCGGTGACAGGGAAAGGAAACACCATATATTTT.

The rearrangement uses TRBV7-9 and TRBJ2-4; D perhaps matches TRBD2 (6 bases). Germline CDR1 and CDR2: SEHNR and FQNEAQ (reference sequence). Trimming took 0 bases from V and 8 from J, leaving 11 bases between them. CDR3 length: 14 residues. The CDR3 loop reads CASSLAGLAYIQYF. CDR3 DNA sequence: TGTGCCAGCAGCTTAGCTGGCCTAGCGTACATTCAGTACTTC.

This rearrangement joins TRBV6-5 to TRBJ2-7, with D tentatively TRBD1 (5 bases). Trimming pared 0 bases from V and 7 bases from J, leaving 16 bases between. The CDR3 is made up of 15 amino acids. The V gene's germline CDR1 is MNHEY and CDR2 SVGAGI. CDR3 protein: CASSYSGAGPEEQYF. DNA for the CDR3: TGTGCCAGCAGTTACTCAGGTGCAGGGCCGGAGGAGCAGTACTTC.

The genes are TRBV7-2 and TRBJ2-5, with TRBD1 as a possible D gene (6 bases). The CDR3 sequence is 14 residues long. Trimming took off 0 bases at V and 2 bases at J, with 7 bases between the two ends. Germline lookup yields CDR1 SGHTA and CDR2 FQGNSA. In DNA form, the CDR3 reads TGTGCCAGCAGCTTAGCTGGGACACAAGAGACCCAGTACTTC. Protein product: CASSLAGTQETQYF.

V usage is TRBV11-2 and J usage is TRBJ2-2; D call uncertain. This CDR3 comprises 14 residues. The ends were cut back, 5 bases at V and 4 bases at J, with 11 bases in the middle. The germline gives CDR1 SGHAT, CDR2 FQNNGV. CDR3 nucleotide sequence: TGTGCCAGCAGCGAAAGTCCGGTCACCGGGGAGCTGTTTTTT. It specifies CASSESPVTGELFF.

The CDR3 is CASSRYGGEGHGYTF. The CDR3 DNA follows: TGTGCCAGCAGCCGCTATGGGGGGGAGGGGCATGGCTACACCTTC. The chain employs TRBV7-2 and TRBJ1-2; tentatively, D is TRBD1 (5 bases). Germline V gene sequence: CDR1 SGHTA, CDR2 FQGNSA. V lost 5 bases and J lost 6, with 19 bases in between. CDR3 length: 15 residues.

The chain links TRBV29-1 to TRBJ2-7; perhaps TRBD1 as D (6 bases). V was clipped by 5 bases and J by 4 bases, with 9 bases between them. The CDR3 runs 11 residues. Germline V gives CDR1 SQVTM, CDR2 ANQGSEA. The CDR3 here is CSVSGQYEQYF. As DNA, the CDR3 is TGCAGCGTTAGCGGACAGTACGAGCAGTACTTC.

J is TRBJ1-4 and V is TRBV3-1 (or the pseudogene TRBV3-2); 11 nucleotides align to TRBD1. The V gene end was trimmed by 1 base and the J gene end by 7 bases; junction bases not matched to a gene: 5. CDR3 size: 16 residues. Germline CDR1 and CDR2: LGHDT and YNNKEL (reference sequence). The CDR3 is CASSQAAGTGGEKLFF. DNA of the CDR3: TGTGCCAGCAGCCAAGCGGCCGGGACAGGGGGTGAAAAACTGTTTTTT.